This TCR beta chain was recorded in a study of T cell responses to AZD1222 COVID-19 vaccine. Whole-study findings and limits: Sampling captured repertoires only after the peak T cell response. Spike-specific TCR repertoires showed rising breadth and depth after two AZD1222 doses. Spike was spanned by vaccine-associated CD4 TCRs, which were dominant at 160-218 and 743-854. It should be noted that donors were predominantly white British and more often female, and clonal diversity was possibly underestimated.

Sequencing was performed with immunoSEQ multiplex PCR; in TCRdb, only in-frame clones are kept and a portion is missing. The sample contains 66,000 or so clones, roughly nine tenths of which appear only once. Of note for this clone: Its antigen is still unknown.

The CDR3 covers 15 residues. CDR1 is ENHRY and CDR2 is SYGVKD in the germline V gene. Trimming at V came to 0 bases and at J to 7 bases, leaving 5 bases not matched to a gene. The TCR comes from an adult in good health. The source was peripheral blood, collected on day 0 of AZD1222 vaccination. The genes are TRBV10-3 and TRBJ1-5; TRBD1 agrees at 8 bases. The CDR3 sequence is CAISESGQGLQPQHF. CDR3 DNA: TGTGCCATCAGTGAGTCAGGACAGGGCTTGCAGCCCCAGCATTTT.